Following are 30 T cell receptor beta chains from one sample sequenced in a study of breast tumors, draining lymph nodes, adjacent tissues. TCRdb re-analysed the multiplex PCR reads in MiXCR, keeping a single row per CDR3 protein. The repertoire holds about 180,000 distinct CDR3 sequences, with about 30% as singletons. The lymph nodes were axillary draining lymph nodes from breast cancer patients. Sample: axillary lymph node tissue. The receptors derive from a female donor with breast cancer. Some clones in this sample may be carry-over from other donors' samples.

Note on this clonotype: A much larger clone lies one base from this, so it may be a read error. The chain is built from TRBV7-2 and TRBJ1-5, with D maybe TRBD1 (5 bases). Germline CDR1 SGHTA, CDR2 FQGNSA. The CDR3 runs to 16 residues. The CDR3 is CACSSKDTISNQPQHF. CDR3 in DNA: TGTGCCTGCAGTTCAAAGGACACTATAAGCAATCAGCCCCAGCATTTT.

This clonotype has ten or more counts. CDR3 in DNA: TGTGCCATCAGTGAGCAGGGGTTGAATGAGCAGTTCTTC. Its protein product is CAISEQGLNEQFF. The rearrangement joins TRBV10-3 to TRBJ2-1, with D possibly being TRBD1 (6 bases). The V and J ends lost 2 bases and 7 bases respectively, with 9 bases between them. The CDR3 runs to 13 residues. The germline V gene encodes CDR1 ENHRY and CDR2 SYGVKD.

The gene calls are TRBV7-9 and TRBJ1-1, with TRBD1 identical over 7 bases. Germline CDR1 reads SEHNR; CDR2 reads FQNEAQ (reference sequence). The V segment lost 1 base and the J segment 1 base; nucleotides outside the gene matches: 3. This CDR3 contains 15 residues. The CDR3 DNA sequence: TGTGCCAGCAGCTTAGTTAAGGGGGCGAACACTGAAGCTTTCTTT. It codes for CASSLVKGANTEAFF.

This clonotype was seen at least ten times. The rearrangement links TRBV7-9 to TRBJ1-2; 9 bases line up with TRBD1. Germline V gives CDR1 SEHNR, CDR2 FQNEAQ (reference sequence). The CDR3 loop spans 14 amino acids. With V trimmed by 4 bases and J by 8 bases, 8 bases remained unmatched. CDR3 DNA: TGTGCCAGCAGCTCCATTAGACAGGGGGGGGGCTACACCTTC. Translation gives CASSSIRQGGGYTF.

This clonotype was picked up many times. The chain uses TRBV20-1 and TRBJ2-3, with 10 bases identical to TRBD2. CDR3 length equals 15 residues. V dropped 6 bases and J dropped 5; count of bases not matched to a gene: 11. Germline values: CDR1 DFQATT, CDR2 SNEGSKA (reference sequence). The CDR3 region is CSAGPLAGVIDTQYF. Written as DNA, the CDR3 is TGCAGTGCAGGGCCTCTAGCGGGAGTTATAGATACGCAGTATTTT.

The chain carries TRBV2 and TRBJ2-5; TRBD2 aligns across 8 bases. V trimming: 4 bases; J trimming: 5 bases; junction bases outside the gene matches: 9. This CDR3 has 15 residues. Germline V gives CDR1 SNHLY, CDR2 FYNNEI. The CDR3 nucleotides are TGTGCCAGCAGTGTGGGACTAGTGACGGTGGAGACCCAGTACTTC. This codes for CASSVGLVTVETQYF.

This clonotype occurred once. Here the CDR3 reads CSATYLGHFGETQYF. The CDR3 bases are TGCAGTGCTACCTATTTGGGCCACTTCGGAGAGACCCAGTACTTC. The chain has TRBV20-1 and TRBJ2-5, with D uncertain. Trimming removed 4 bases at V and 4 bases at J, with 19 bases between. The CDR3 extends over 15 amino acids. Germline CDR1 is DFQATT and CDR2 is SNEGSKA (reference sequence).

There are a few counts of this clonotype. The rearrangement joins TRBV6-2 or TRBV6-3 to TRBJ2-2; 11 nucleotides agree with TRBD2. With V trimmed by 5 bases and J by 4 bases, 6 bases remained unmatched. From germline, CDR1 is MNHEY and CDR2 SVGEGT. The CDR3 covers 16 residues. The CDR3 DNA reads TGTGCCAGCAGTCCCCCCGGACTAGCGGGCACCGGGGAGCTGTTTTTT. Protein sequence: CASSPPGLAGTGELFF.

This clonotype has only a few counts. This clone may be a read error of a much larger clone one base away. The chain links TRBV12-3 or TRBV12-4 to TRBJ2-1; D possibly corresponds to TRBD1 (6 bases). The CDR3 length is 14 residues. V was shortened by 10 bases and J by 8 bases, with 21 bases between the two germline ends. As DNA, the CDR3 is TGTGCCATCACATTAACAGGGCCCATGGATGAGCAGTTCTTC. Translating it yields CAITLTGPMDEQFF.

This clonotype appeared many times. The rearrangement joins TRBV20-1 to TRBJ2-5; TRBD2 agrees at 9 bases. The CDR3 has 15 amino acids. V lost 3 bases and J lost 1; bases outside the gene matches: 6. Germline CDR1 is DFQATT and CDR2 is SNEGSKA (reference sequence). The CDR3 DNA reads TGCAGTGCTAGGAGCCTAGCGGGACTCCAAGAGACCCAGTACTTC. As protein: CSARSLAGLQETQYF.

In this sample, this clonotype turned up many times. The rearrangement joins TRBV5-1 to TRBJ2-5; possibly TRBD1 or TRBD2 for D (6 bases each). The CDR3 sequence is 14 residues long. Looked up from germline, CDR1 is SGHRS and CDR2 is YFSETQ. V lost 4 bases and J 8 bases, leaving 18 bases between the germline ends. CDR3 amino acids: CASSIRTVRDTQYF. For the CDR3, the DNA is TGCGCCAGCAGCATCCGGACAGTGCGGGACACCCAGTACTTC.

This clonotype has ten or more counts. This chain joins TRBV3-1 and TRBJ1-4; D might be TRBD1 (5 bases). Trimming took off 3 bases at V and 8 bases at J, with 7 bases between the two ends. Germline CDR1 reads LGHDT; CDR2 reads YNNKEL (reference sequence). This CDR3 is 12 amino acids long. DNA for the CDR3: TGTGCCAGCAGCCACAGGGAGGAAAAACTGTTTTTT. Its translation: CASSHREEKLFF.

This clonotype was seen ten or more times. This chain uses TRBV30 with TRBJ1-5, with D perhaps matching TRBD1 (6 bases). The CDR3 totals 13 residues. Looked up from germline, CDR1 is GTSNPN and CDR2 is SVGIG (reference sequence). Trimming stripped 1 base from V and 4 bases from J, with 8 bases between. As DNA, the CDR3 is TGTGCCTGGAGTGCAGGGGATAATCAGCCCCAGCATTTT. It translates to CAWSAGDNQPQHF.

Here the CDR3 reads CASSPPGAPGELFF. DNA of the CDR3: TGTGCCAGCAGCCCCCCAGGGGCGCCCGGGGAGCTGTTTTTT. The genes are TRBV13 and TRBJ2-2, with a possible D match to TRBD1 (6 bases). The CDR3 is 14 amino acids. Trimming removed 5 bases at V and 6 bases at J, with 13 bases between. Germline CDR1 is PRHDT and CDR2 is FYEKMQ (reference sequence).

This clonotype was observed many times. V usage is TRBV11-2 and J usage is TRBJ2-7, with TRBD1 matching 7 bases. The CDR3 contains 15 residues. V shed 3 bases and J 4 bases; nucleotides not matched to a gene: 9. Germline V gene data show CDR1 as SGHAT and CDR2 as FQNNGV. For the CDR3, the DNA is TGTGCCAGCAGCTTCATTGAGGCAGGGGGATACGAGCAGTACTTC. The encoded protein is CASSFIEAGGYEQYF. The variable domain in full, completed from reference TRBV11-2 and TRBJ2-7, reads EAGVAQSPRYKIIEKRQSVAFWCNPISGHATLYWYQQILGQGPKLLIQFQNNGVVDDSQLPKDRFSAERLKGVDSTLKIQPAKLEDSAVYLCASSFIEAGGYEQYFGPGTRLTVT.

This clonotype was detected many times. The chain employs TRBV7-3 and TRBJ2-1; tentatively, D is TRBD2 (6 bases). Germline V gene sequence: CDR1 SGHTA, CDR2 FQGTGA. V lost 0 bases to trimming and J lost 6 bases, with 12 bases between them. The CDR3 is made up of 15 amino acids. CDR3 in amino acids: CASSLTDSGLNEQFF. In nucleotides, the CDR3 is TGTGCCAGCAGCTTAACGGATAGCGGACTCAATGAGCAGTTCTTC.

This clonotype was detected a few times. The chain combines TRBV5-4 with TRBJ1-1; no firm D call. V dropped 0 bases and J dropped 3 bases, with 9 bases sitting between them. Germline CDR1 and CDR2: SGHNT and YYREEE (reference sequence). The CDR3 contains 14 residues. The CDR3 sequence is CASSLGAGHTEAFF. DNA of the CDR3: TGTGCCAGCAGCTTGGGGGCAGGTCACACTGAAGCTTTCTTT.

This clonotype was seen repeatedly, ten times or more. The chain joins TRBV9 to TRBJ1-2; D unresolved. Trimming stripped 4 bases from V and 8 bases from J, with 12 bases between. The CDR3 spans 12 residues. The germline gives CDR1 SGDLS, CDR2 YYNGEE. In DNA form, the CDR3 reads TGTGCCAGCAGCCGCGAGGGCTGGGGCTACACCTTC. Residues: CASSREGWGYTF.

This clonotype occurred many times. The chain couples TRBV14 to TRBJ2-1, with 9 bases matching TRBD2. V dropped 0 bases and J dropped 6; count of bases not matched to a gene: 21. CDR3 length equals 21 residues. Germline loops: CDR1 SGHDN, CDR2 FVKESK. Here the CDR3 DNA reads TGTGCCAGCAGCCAAGATCTAAGGTTGGTAGCGGGAGCTGGAAAATCCAATGAGCAGTTCTTC. Its protein product is CASSQDLRLVAGAGKSNEQFF. Complete variable domain (other parts from reference TRBV14 and TRBJ2-1): EAGVTQFPSHSVIEKGQTVTLRCDPISGHDNLYWYRRVMGKEIKFLLHFVKESKQDESGMPNNRFLAERTGGTYSTLKVQPAELEDSGVYFCASSQDLRLVAGAGKSNEQFFGPGTRLTVL.

This clonotype was observed many times. The chain recombines TRBV14 with TRBJ1-2; TRBD1 aligns across 9 bases. Germline V lookup: CDR1 SGHDN, CDR2 FVKESK. The length of the CDR3 is 15 residues. The J segment lost 4 bases and the V segment lost 5 bases, leaving 8 bases of the junction unmatched. The CDR3 spells CASSSGQGRSYGYTF. CDR3 coding DNA: TGTGCCAGCAGCTCAGGACAGGGGAGGAGCTATGGCTACACCTTC.

This clonotype came up a few times. This chain links TRBV29-1 with TRBJ2-5, with TRBD1 matching over 9 bases. Germline V gene data show CDR1 as SQVTM and CDR2 as ANQGSEA. Germline trimming cut 6 bases from V and 6 bases from J; bases unmatched to any gene: 8. The CDR3 has 13 residues. CDR3 nucleotides: TGCAGCGTGGAACAGGGGGCTCGACAGACCCAGTACTTC. This translates into CSVEQGARQTQYF.

On this clonotype: No conserved phenylalanine or tryptophan ends this CDR3, so it is likely a read error. The gene calls are TRBV2 and TRBJ1-2; D gene unclear. Looked up from germline, CDR1 is SNHLY and CDR2 is FYNNEI. The CDR3 length is 13 residues. CDR3 amino acids: CASSEGRSDGYTL. The CDR3 nucleotides are TGTGCCAGCAGTGAGGGGAGGTCTGATGGATACACCTTA.

Comments on this clonotype: This sequence may be a read error, since a much larger clone differs from it by one base. The V call is TRBV6-6, the J call TRBJ1-3, with D hard to call. Trimming stripped 8 bases from V and 4 bases from J, with 15 bases between. Germline lookup yields CDR1 MNHNY and CDR2 SVGAGI (reference sequence). The CDR3 is 14 residues long. The CDR3 loop is CASLGQVWGNTIYF. The DNA for the CDR3 is TGTGCCAGCCTCGGGCAGGTGTGGGGAAACACCATATATTTT.

In its sample, this clonotype was seen many times. The genes are TRBV11-2 and TRBJ1-5, with D maybe TRBD1 (5 bases). The V end was cut by 0 bases, the J end by 5 bases, with 8 bases between. The germline CDR1 and CDR2 sequences are SGHAT and FQNNGV. The CDR3 is 14 amino acids. The CDR3 reads CASSLDDSYQPQHF. In nucleotides, the CDR3 is TGTGCCAGCAGCTTAGATGACAGTTATCAGCCCCAGCATTTT.

At least ten counts were recorded for this clonotype. The rearrangement links TRBV28 to TRBJ1-2, with 7 positions matching TRBD1. CDR3 length equals 15 residues. Unmatched junction bases numbered 11, after V lost 7 bases and J lost 3 bases. Per the germline V gene, CDR1 is MDHEN and CDR2 is SYDVKM. In DNA, the CDR3 is TGTGCCAGCATTTCTCCAGGGGGAGTGGACTATGGCTACACCTTC. It is translated as CASISPGGVDYGYTF.

Regarding this clonotype: No DNA is shown, since the ends of the CDR3 on it are uncertain; the CDR3 is the one TCRdb lists. The genes are TRBV7-9 and TRBJ2-1; TRBD2, the D gene given by the table, was not confirmed from the DNA. Both ends counted, the CDR3 spans 17 residues. Germline V gene sequence: CDR1 SEHNR, CDR2 FQNEAQ (reference sequence). The CDR3 sequence: CASSFYICSASGNEQFF.

This clonotype was recorded at least ten times. The chain has TRBV5-1 and TRBJ2-1; the match to TRBD2 covers 12 bases. V trimming: 6 bases; J trimming: 4 bases; junction bases outside the gene matches: 2. The CDR3 length is 14 residues. Looked up from germline, CDR1 is SGHRS and CDR2 is YFSETQ. The CDR3 DNA follows: TGCGCCAGCAAACTAGCGGGAGGTTACAATGAGCAGTTCTTC. It codes for CASKLAGGYNEQFF. Supplemented by reference TRBV5-1 and TRBJ2-1, the full variable domain reads KAGVTQTPRYLIKTRGQQVTLSCSPISGHRSVSWYQQTPGQGLQFLFEYFSETQRNKGNFPGRFSGRQFSNSRSEMNVSTLELGDSALYLCASKLAGGYNEQFFGPGTRLTVL.

This clonotype was counted a few times. Just one base apart from a much larger clone, this may be a read error. This chain uses TRBV5-5 with TRBJ2-5; D gene ambiguous. Germline CDR1 and CDR2: SGHKS and YYEKEE (reference sequence). V lost 5 bases and J lost 7, with 12 bases in between. There are 12 residues in the CDR3. This CDR3 reads CASRMPAATQYF. CDR3 nucleotides: TGTGCCAGCAGGATGCCAGCAGCGACCCAGTACTTC.

A remark on this clonotype: Given a much more abundant clone one base away, this may be a read error. V is TRBV6-6 and J is TRBJ2-3; the D is unclear. V was pared by 5 bases and J by 6 bases, with 6 bases between. The CDR3 loop spans 11 amino acids. CDR1 MNHNY and CDR2 SVGAGI come from the germline V gene (reference sequence). The CDR3 DNA reads as TGTGCCAGCAGTCACGTGGATACGCAGTATTTT. This sequence encodes CASSHVDTQYF.

This clonotype was detected ten times or more. The chain couples TRBV7-2 to TRBJ1-5, with 9 bases identical to TRBD1. The CDR3 sequence is 15 residues long. V was clipped by 5 bases and J by 6 bases; unmatched bases: 8. Germline values: CDR1 SGHTA, CDR2 FQGNSA. CDR3 sequence (DNA): TGTGCCAGCAGCCCGTCCGGGACAGGGCTTCAGCCCCAGCATTTT. Its protein product is CASSPSGTGLQPQHF.